The 32 T cell receptor beta chains below come from one sample, sequenced in a study of beta chain features in type 1 diabetes. Expressed TCRB transcripts were sequenced because the entire RNA isolate underwent reverse transcription. Data came from immunoSEQ multiplex PCR; TCRdb stores just in-frame clones and leaves some out. The repertoire includes hundreds of thousands of clones, 15% to 20% of them detected once, and about 0.025% sits in the top ten. The sequencing sample was made of naive CD4+ T cells from blood. All receptors come from a woman between 18 and 29 years old in good health.

In this sample, this clone turned up a few times. The chain carries TRBV19 and TRBJ2-1; no clear D. The CDR3 has 14 amino acids. Deletions cut 3 bases from V and 5 bases from J, with 11 bases between. Germline loops: CDR1 LNHDA, CDR2 SQIVND (reference sequence). Written as DNA, the CDR3 is TGTGCCAGTAGTATTTTTTCCCCGAACAATGAGCAGTTCTTC. This encodes CASSIFSPNNEQFF. The variable domain in full, completed from reference TRBV19 and TRBJ2-1, reads DGGITQSPKYLFRKEGQNVTLSCEQNLNHDAMYWYRQDPGQGLRLIYYSQIVNDFQKGDIAEGYSVSREKKESFPLTVTSAQKNPTAFYLCASSIFSPNNEQFFGPGTRLTVL.

This clone was seen more than once but under ten times. The CDR3 region has the DNA TGTGCCAGCAGCTTAGAAGGAGCGGGAGGCCTAACTTTTAGCTCCTACGAGCAGTACTTC. The encoded protein is CASSLEGAGGLTFSSYEQYF. The chain recombines TRBV13 with TRBJ2-7; 9 bases line up with TRBD2. V was clipped by 1 base and J by 0 bases; unmatched bases: 16. The CDR3 spans 20 residues. CDR1 and CDR2 from the germline V gene are PRHDT and FYEKMQ (reference sequence).

The chain couples TRBV6-5 to TRBJ2-3; D ambiguous. Germline V gene data show CDR1 as MNHEY and CDR2 as SVGAGI. The V end lost 0 bases, the J end lost 1 base, and 8 bases lay between the germline ends. The CDR3 length is 15 residues. The CDR3 DNA sequence: TGTGCCAGCAGTTACTCAATTGTGGGCACAGATACGCAGTATTTT. This codes for CASSYSIVGTDTQYF.

The chain couples TRBV7-2 to TRBJ2-5; maybe TRBD2 (6 bases). V lost 5 bases and J 5 bases, leaving 18 bases between the germline ends. This CDR3 has 15 residues. CDR1 and CDR2 (germline): SGHTA, FQGNSA. CDR3 nucleotide sequence: TGTGCCAGCAGCCCCCGTCGGGCGGGAAGGGAGACCCAGTACTTC. Its translation: CASSPRRAGRETQYF.

V is TRBV7-3 and J is TRBJ2-1; D ambiguous. Deletions cut 5 bases from V and 1 base from J, with 21 bases between. The CDR3 extends over 18 amino acids. The germline V gene encodes CDR1 SGHTA and CDR2 FQGTGA. Here the CDR3 DNA reads TGTGCCAGCAGCCATTTTCGTCAGCTTTACCCATCCTACAATGAGCAGTTCTTC. Its translation is CASSHFRQLYPSYNEQFF.

This clone was seen more than once but under ten times. This chain joins TRBV9 and TRBJ2-1; TRBD1 might be the D (6 bases). CDR1 is SGDLS, CDR2 YYNGEE, per germline. Trimming stripped 4 bases from V and 0 bases from J, with 11 bases between. The CDR3 extends over 15 amino acids. In DNA form, the CDR3 reads TGTGCCAGCAGCTCCCGGGACACCTCCTACAATGAGCAGTTCTTC. This gives the protein CASSSRDTSYNEQFF.

The CDR3 DNA follows: TGTGCCAGCAGTGAATCCCTAGCGGGAGGTGGCGGAGAGACCCAGTACTTC. Protein product: CASSESLAGGGGETQYF. V gene TRBV2 combines with J gene TRBJ2-5; 11 bases are a match to TRBD2. Germline V lookup: CDR1 SNHLY, CDR2 FYNNEI. The CDR3 extends over 17 amino acids. The ends lost 2 bases at V and 4 bases at J; junction bases unmatched: 9.

This clone showed up just a few times. This chain joins TRBV4-3 and TRBJ1-1; D gene ambiguous. This CDR3 comprises 19 residues. Germline CDR1 reads LGHNA; CDR2 reads YSLEER. V lost 0 bases and J lost 0, with 20 bases in between. CDR3 DNA: TGCGCCAGCAGCCAAGAAATAGGATTCGGGGTCGGGGTGAACACTGAAGCTTTCTTT. Protein product: CASSQEIGFGVGVNTEAFF.

This clone was seen only a few times. The rearrangement uses TRBV10-3 and TRBJ2-4; D is uncertain. Trimming removed 10 bases at V and 7 bases at J, with 14 bases between. The CDR3 is made up of 12 amino acids. Germline CDR1 ENHRY, CDR2 SYGVKD. The CDR3 nucleotides are TGTGCCAGCGGCTTTAGTAATAACATTCAGTACTTC. It yields the protein CASGFSNNIQYF.

The sample holds many counts of this clone. This chain joins TRBV14 and TRBJ1-2; 7 bases align to TRBD1. J gave up 6 bases and V 4 bases, and 14 bases lay outside the gene matches. CDR1 and CDR2 (germline): SGHDN, FVKESK. The CDR3 consists of 16 residues. For the CDR3, the DNA is TGTGCCAGCAGCCGTAGGCTTGACGGGGACAGCCATGGCTACACCTTC. Residues: CASSRRLDGDSHGYTF.

This clone has more than one count but fewer than ten. The CDR3 DNA reads TGTGCCAGCAGCTTGGGAACAGGGCCGGCAACTAATGAAAAACTGTTTTTT. It encodes CASSLGTGPATNEKLFF. V is TRBV5-4 and J is TRBJ1-4; the D gene is possibly TRBD1 (6 bases). Germline V gene lookup returns CDR1 SGHNT and CDR2 YYREEE (reference sequence). This CDR3 is 17 amino acids long. The ends were cut back, 0 bases at V and 0 bases at J, with 12 bases in the middle.

The gene calls are TRBV4-1 and TRBJ2-1; TRBD2 might be the D (5 bases). Germline CDR1 and CDR2: MGHRA and YSYEKL. CDR3 length: 16 residues. V was trimmed by 0 bases and J by 3 bases, leaving 12 bases between them. CDR3 DNA: TGCGCCAGCAGCCAAGATGCGGGTAGAAACTACAATGAGCAGTTCTTC. Encoded protein: CASSQDAGRNYNEQFF.

V and J are TRBV19 and TRBJ1-1; 7 bases line up with TRBD1. The CDR3 contains 15 residues. CDR1 is LNHDA and CDR2 is SQIVND in the germline V gene (reference sequence). The V gene end was trimmed by 3 bases and the J gene end by 1 base; junction bases not matched to a gene: 5. The CDR3 protein is CASSIFGQANTEAFF. The CDR3 bases are TGTGCCAGTAGTATCTTTGGACAGGCGAACACTGAAGCTTTCTTT. The full variable domain, completed using reference TRBV19 and TRBJ1-1, is DGGITQSPKYLFRKEGQNVTLSCEQNLNHDAMYWYRQDPGQGLRLIYYSQIVNDFQKGDIAEGYSVSREKKESFPLTVTSAQKNPTAFYLCASSIFGQANTEAFFGQGTRLTVV.

The V call is TRBV11-2, the J call TRBJ2-1; the match to TRBD2 covers 8 bases. J was trimmed by 9 bases and V by 4 bases; bases with no gene match: 11. From germline, CDR1 is SGHAT and CDR2 FQNNGV. This CDR3 is 15 amino acids long. CDR3 coding DNA: TGTGCCAGCAGCTCCCGGAGTAGCGGGGACGGTGAGCAGTTCTTC. This translates into CASSSRSSGDGEQFF.

The rearrangement joins TRBV5-1 to TRBJ2-7; D perhaps matches TRBD1 (6 bases). V lost 5 bases and J 4 bases, leaving 13 bases between the germline ends. The CDR3 runs to 13 residues. The germline V gene encodes CDR1 SGHRS and CDR2 YFSETQ. CDR3 sequence: CASRHDRRYEQYF. CDR3 bases: TGCGCCAGCAGACACGACAGGAGATACGAGCAGTACTTC.

The chain carries TRBV5-1 and TRBJ2-1; 10 bases line up with TRBD2. Germline CDR1 is SGHRS and CDR2 is YFSETQ. The V segment lost 6 bases and the J segment 0 bases; nucleotides outside the gene matches: 3. This CDR3 is 15 amino acids long. In nucleotides, the CDR3 is TGCGCCAGCAAACCTAGCGGGAGCTCCTACAATGAGCAGTTCTTC. As protein: CASKPSGSSYNEQFF.

This sequence joins TRBV28 and TRBJ2-1, with 8 bases matching TRBD1. CDR1 MDHEN and CDR2 SYDVKM come from the germline V gene. The CDR3 contains 16 residues. The ends lost 1 base at V and 7 bases at J; junction bases unmatched: 9. The CDR3 here is CASSLSLTGGRNEQFF. Written as DNA, the CDR3 is TGTGCCAGCAGTTTATCACTTACAGGGGGAAGGAATGAGCAGTTCTTC.

This clone was counted between two and nine times. The V call is TRBV11-1, the J call TRBJ2-1, with 10 nucleotides matching TRBD2. CDR1 SGHAT and CDR2 FQDESV come from the germline V gene (reference sequence). J was trimmed by 6 bases and V by 6 bases; bases with no gene match: 8. The CDR3 has 15 amino acids. CDR3 coding DNA: TGTGCCAGCAGAAACTATTCTAGCGGGAGCAATGAGCAGTTCTTC. The encoded protein is CASRNYSSGSNEQFF.

Of note for this clone: The junction departs from germline at one end; a sequencing error may be responsible. The chain uses TRBV5-1 and TRBJ2-7; no clear D gene. Germline values: CDR1 SGHRS, CDR2 YFSETQ. The CDR3 runs to 11 residues. Written as DNA, the CDR3 is TGCGCCAGCAGGTTGGAGAGCGAGCAGTACTTC. Translating it yields CASRLESEQYF.

The chain employs TRBV15 and TRBJ2-3, with D unclear. CDR3 length: 15 amino acids. Germline loops: CDR1 LNHNV, CDR2 YYDKDF (reference sequence). Trimming removed 1 base from V and 2 bases from J, with 10 bases in between. The CDR3 loop is CATSRANFYTDTQYF. The CDR3 DNA follows: TGTGCCACCAGCAGAGCTAACTTCTACACAGATACGCAGTATTTT.

This chain joins TRBV10-3 and TRBJ2-1; D ambiguous. Trimming shortened V by 3 bases and J by 10 bases, and 22 bases separated the two germline ends. The V gene's germline CDR1 is ENHRY and CDR2 SYGVKD. The CDR3 has 16 residues. CDR3 in amino acids: CAISEHGGLQRREQFF. CDR3 nucleotide sequence: TGTGCCATCAGTGAACACGGTGGGCTCCAGCGTCGAGAGCAGTTCTTC.

The chain carries TRBV7-9 and TRBJ2-7, with TRBD2 matching over 8 bases. Germline V lookup: CDR1 SEHNR, CDR2 FQNEAQ (reference sequence). This CDR3 has 16 residues. V was pared by 7 bases and J by 3 bases, with 14 bases of the junction left unmatched. CDR3 in amino acids: CASNSGTGTRHYEQYF. CDR3 coding DNA: TGTGCCAGCAACTCAGGCACCGGGACTAGGCACTACGAGCAGTACTTC. The variable domain in full, with the rest retrieved from reference TRBV7-9 and TRBJ2-7, is DTGVSQNPRHKITKRGQNVTFRCDPISEHNRLYWYRQTLGQGPEFLTYFQNEAQLEKSRLLSDRFSAERPKGSFSTLEIQRTEQGDSAMYLCASNSGTGTRHYEQYFGPGTRLTVT.

The J gene is TRBJ1-5, the V gene TRBV28; perhaps TRBD1 as D (6 bases). The germline V and J ends were trimmed by 4 bases and 5 bases, with 12 bases remaining between them. Germline V lookup: CDR1 MDHEN, CDR2 SYDVKM. The CDR3 totals 14 residues. The CDR3 DNA reads as TGTGCCAGCAGTTGGGGGGCCCATCATCAGCCCCAGCATTTT. It yields the protein CASSWGAHHQPQHF.

The V and J genes are TRBV4-3 and TRBJ2-2, with unresolved D. The CDR3 is 16 residues long. CDR1 is LGHNA, CDR2 YSLEER, per germline. Trimming took 3 bases from V and 7 from J, leaving 18 bases between them. The CDR3 loop reads CASSHGMTLRSGELFF. Written as DNA, the CDR3 is TGCGCCAGCAGCCACGGTATGACCCTTCGGAGCGGGGAGCTGTTTTTT.

This clone was detected a few times. The CDR3: CASSSRTDTQYF. The DNA of the CDR3 is TGTGCCAGCAGCTCCCGCACAGATACGCAGTATTTT. The V call is TRBV7-8, the J call TRBJ2-3; D gene unclear. CDR3 length: 12 residues. Trimming stripped 4 bases from V and 1 base from J, with 3 bases between. Germline CDR1 and CDR2: SGHVS and FQNEAQ.

Only one count was recorded for this clone. This chain links TRBV4-1 with TRBJ2-7, with D uncertain. This CDR3 region has 15 residues. The V end lost 3 bases, the J end lost 0 bases, and 12 bases lay between the germline ends. Germline-derived CDR1 and CDR2 are MGHRA and YSYEKL. The CDR3 nucleotides read TGCGCCAGCAGCCAGGGGATGCCGTTCTCCTACGAGCAGTACTTC. This codes for CASSQGMPFSYEQYF.

This clone was found a few times. This chain joins TRBV11-2 and TRBJ2-1; D is possibly TRBD2 (6 bases). V was pared by 7 bases and J by 4 bases, with 14 bases between. CDR1 is SGHAT and CDR2 is FQNNGV in the germline V gene. This CDR3 contains 14 residues. Written as DNA, the CDR3 is TGTGCCAGCACCTCGGGGACTCGTTACAATGAGCAGTTCTTC. Its translation: CASTSGTRYNEQFF. The entire variable domain, with the rest obtained from reference TRBV11-2 and TRBJ2-1, is as follows: EAGVAQSPRYKIIEKRQSVAFWCNPISGHATLYWYQQILGQGPKLLIQFQNNGVVDDSQLPKDRFSAERLKGVDSTLKIQPAKLEDSAVYLCASTSGTRYNEQFFGPGTRLTVL.

This clone has a handful of counts. The DNA for the CDR3 is TGTGCCAGCAGCCAGGGCAGACAGGGGGCTAATGAAAAACTGTTTTTT. Translated: CASSQGRQGANEKLFF. This chain connects TRBV4-2 to TRBJ1-4; 9 bases line up with TRBD1. The V segment lost 3 bases and the J segment 3 bases; nucleotides outside the gene matches: 5. This CDR3 spans 16 amino acids. From germline, CDR1 is LGHNA and CDR2 YNFKEQ.

J is TRBJ2-2 and V is TRBV28; a possible D gene is TRBD1 (5 bases). The germline CDR1 and CDR2 sequences are MDHEN and SYDVKM. The CDR3 is 14 amino acids. Between the trimmed V and J ends, which lost 4 bases and 5 bases, there was a span of 11 bases. CDR3 coding DNA: TGTGCCAGCAGTTCGCTGGGGCTTACCGGGGAGCTGTTTTTT. It specifies CASSSLGLTGELFF.

CDR3: CASSPPSKSSDTQYF. In DNA form, the CDR3 reads TGTGCCAGCTCACCACCTAGCAAAAGCTCAGATACGCAGTATTTT. The chain employs TRBV18 and TRBJ2-3; D remains ambiguous. The CDR3 spans 15 residues. V was clipped by 0 bases and J by 4 bases, with 11 bases between them. Germline CDR1 is KGHSH and CDR2 is LQKENI.

A few counts support this clone. J is TRBJ2-7 and V is TRBV9; D tentatively reads TRBD1 or TRBD2 (5 bases each). V lost 0 bases and J 4 bases, leaving 14 bases between the germline ends. This CDR3 has 15 amino acids. CDR1 SGDLS and CDR2 YYNGEE come from the germline V gene. This CDR3 reads CASSVVPGTIYEQYF. The CDR3 DNA follows: TGTGCCAGCAGCGTAGTGCCCGGGACGATTTACGAGCAGTACTTC. Variable domain in full (rest from reference TRBV9 and TRBJ2-7): DSGVTQTPKHLITATGQRVTLRCSPRSGDLSVYWYQQSLDQGLQFLIQYYNGEERAKGNILERFSAQQFPDLHSELNLSSLELGDSALYFCASSVVPGTIYEQYFGPGTRLTVT.

This clone turned up a few times. V is TRBV2 and J is TRBJ2-5; the match to TRBD2 covers 14 bases. CDR3 size: 18 residues. V lost 4 bases and J lost 2; bases outside the gene matches: 9. Germline V CDR1 and CDR2: SNHLY, FYNNEI. The CDR3 reads CASSVGLAGVFPQETQYF. As DNA, the CDR3 is TGTGCCAGCAGTGTGGGACTAGCGGGAGTTTTCCCGCAAGAGACCCAGTACTTC.